This TCR beta chain originates from a study of blood T cells in healthy people across ages. Those donating, healthy Caucasian individuals from Russia, were aged about 6 to 95. Findings of the study overall: Long-lived donors had more naive CD4+ cells and higher diversity than aged donors. Because sorting was not performed, PBMCs prevented conclusive naive versus antigen-experienced comparison.

V lost 4 bases and J 3 bases, leaving 13 bases between the germline ends. This CDR3 has 13 residues. The germline V gene has CDR1 SQVTM and CDR2 ANQGSEA. The use of a sample-barcoded 5' primer and a J-beta primer mix characterized a second PCR of roughly 6 to 11 cycles. TCRdb reanalysed the 5' RACE reads using MiXCR and keeps one entry per CDR3 protein. This table has roughly 560,000 distinct CDR3 sequences, approximately 25% appearing once. This clonotype was seen a few times. Its antigen is not known. Separately, the same data were catalogued under a study of T cells of mothers and their children. In that study: The authors used all extracted RNA for cDNA synthesis, at approximately 1.5 ug per 15 ul.

The chain employs TRBV29-1 and TRBJ2-7; D ambiguous. The source material was blood. This TCR was recovered from a boy younger than 18 in good health. The CDR3 is CSVGPGRNYEQYF. The DNA of the CDR3 is TGCAGCGTTGGGCCCGGTCGCAACTACGAGCAGTACTTC.